This T cell receptor (beta chain) derives from a study of identical twins. The CDR3 has 15 residues. Looked up from germline, CDR1 is SGDLS and CDR2 is YYNGEE. TCRdb re-called the 5' RACE reads through MiXCR, storing one row per CDR3 protein. The table shows roughly 1,500,000 distinct CDR3 sequences, with about 32% occurring only once. This clonotype was counted a few times. The junction departs from the called germline gene at one end, perhaps through a read error. Sequenced material: cord blood. The sequence was obtained from a newborn girl in good health. The chain is built from TRBV9 and TRBJ2-5, with D possibly TRBD1 on 5 matching bases. CDR3: CASGVNGQPSETQYF. In nucleotides, the CDR3 is TGTGCCAGCGGCGTAAATGGACAACCCTCAGAGACCCAGTACTTC.